This T cell receptor beta chain was recovered during a study of CD8+ T cells in alopecia areata. Background on the study: Spontaneous alopecia affected the approximately 6-13-month-old C3H/HeJ graft donors, whose skin was transplanted to approximately 6-10-week-old female C3H/HeJ mice.

The time point here: mouse skin 6 weeks after grafting, around onset of hair loss. Isolated RNA was reverse transcribed into cDNA used as the sequencing template. This table comes from immunoSEQ multiplex PCR, and its TCRdb copy is limited to in-frame clones, with some not included. The sample presents 1,800 or so clones, none singletons. V lost 0 bases to trimming and J lost 3 bases; unmatched junction nucleotides: 5. This CDR3 spans 17 amino acids. In germline, CDR1 is LGHNA, CDR2 YNLKQL (reference sequence). This clone showed up many times. Mouse gene names and germline throughout. The read ends 4 residues shy of where the CDR3 ends; the end is completed using the germline J gene.

Sequencing was performed on skin, taken at week 6. This chain connects TRBV5 to TRBJ2-1; 10 bases line up with TRBD2. The receptor was derived from a C3H/HeJ mouse with alopecia areata. Mouse MHC haplotype: H2-k. CDR3 residues: CASSQDSGLGLYAEQFF. The sequenced part of the CDR3 DNA is TGTGCCAGCAGCCAAGATTCGGGACTGGGGCTCTATGCT.